This T cell receptor (beta chain) was recovered during a study of early T cells in non-severe SARS-CoV-2 infection. Study as a whole: Chains from this unsorted whole-blood bulk RNA could not be paired. Study results and caveats: VDJdb matching, biased toward anti-spike CD8 responses, missed private and CD4 specificities.

A few counts support this clonotype. Its antigen remains unidentified. J was trimmed by 5 bases and V by 11 bases; bases with no gene match: 10. CDR1 and CDR2 from the germline V gene are ENHRY and SYGVKD. This CDR3 spans 13 amino acids. As part of library construction, unique molecular identifiers were attached to individual cDNA molecules. TCRdb processed the 5' RACE reads anew with MiXCR; each CDR3 protein has one entry. Of 55,000 to 65,000 distinct CDR3 sequences in the sample, about 14% were seen once. This sequence originates from an adult who was a healthcare worker with PCR-confirmed SARS-CoV-2 infection or an uninfected control (not recorded which). The starting material was whole blood, obtained at baseline. The chain employs TRBV10-3 and TRBJ2-7, with 9 bases identical to TRBD1. CDR3 DNA sequence: TGTGCCTCGAGGGGACAGGGTAAAGACGAGCAGTACTTC. Amino acid sequence: CASRGQGKDEQYF.